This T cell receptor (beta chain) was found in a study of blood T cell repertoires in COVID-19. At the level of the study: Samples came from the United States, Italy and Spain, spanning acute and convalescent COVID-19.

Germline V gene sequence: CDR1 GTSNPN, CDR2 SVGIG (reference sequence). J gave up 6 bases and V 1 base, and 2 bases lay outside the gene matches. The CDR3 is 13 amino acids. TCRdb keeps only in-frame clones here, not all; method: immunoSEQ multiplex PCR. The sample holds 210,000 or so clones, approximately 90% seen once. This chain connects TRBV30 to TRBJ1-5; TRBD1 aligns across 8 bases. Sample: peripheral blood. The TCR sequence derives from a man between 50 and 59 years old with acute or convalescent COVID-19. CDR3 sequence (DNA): TGTGCCTGGAGTGCAGGGGGCAGTCAGCCCCAGCATTTT. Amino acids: CAWSAGGSQPQHF.